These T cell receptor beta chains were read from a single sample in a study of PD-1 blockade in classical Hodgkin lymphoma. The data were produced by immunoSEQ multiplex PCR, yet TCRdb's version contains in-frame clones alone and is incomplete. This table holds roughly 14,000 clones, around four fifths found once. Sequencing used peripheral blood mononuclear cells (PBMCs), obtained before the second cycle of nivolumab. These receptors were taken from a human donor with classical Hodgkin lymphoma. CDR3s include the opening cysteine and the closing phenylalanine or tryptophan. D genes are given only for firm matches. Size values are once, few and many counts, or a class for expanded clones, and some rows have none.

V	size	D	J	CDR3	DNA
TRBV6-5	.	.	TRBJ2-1	CASNPWGSNEQFF	TGTGCCAGCAACCCGTGGGGTTCGAATGAGCAGTTCTTC
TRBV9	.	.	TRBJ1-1	CASSVGPGSEAFF	TGTGCCAGCAGCGTAGGTCCAGGATCTGAAGCTTTCTTT
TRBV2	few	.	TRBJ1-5	CASSGQGQGANQPQHF	TGTGCCAGCAGTGGCCAGGGGCAGGGCGCCAATCAGCCCCAGCATTTT
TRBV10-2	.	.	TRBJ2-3	CASSEFGVATDTQYF	TGCGCCAGCAGTGAGTTTGGGGTAGCCACAGATACGCAGTATTTT
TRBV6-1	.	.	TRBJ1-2	CASSEALGTVGYGYTF	TGTGCCAGCAGTGAAGCACTAGGGACTGTAGGGTATGGCTACACCTTC
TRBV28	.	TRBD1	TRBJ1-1	CASSPLGQGTEAFF	TGTGCCAGCAGTCCGCTGGGACAGGGCACTGAAGCTTTCTTT
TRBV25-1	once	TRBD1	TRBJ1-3	CASPSGTGRLDTIYF	TGTGCCAGCCCTTCCGGGACAGGGAGGCTGGACACCATATATTTT
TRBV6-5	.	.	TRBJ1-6	CASRWGYNSPLHF	TGTGCCAGCAGATGGGGGTATAATTCACCCCTCCACTTT
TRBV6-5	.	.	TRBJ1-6	CASSYSPEQALHF	TGTGCCAGCAGTTACTCGCCCGAGCAGGCCCTCCACTTT
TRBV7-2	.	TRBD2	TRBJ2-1	CASRKAGGSNEQFF	TGTGCCAGCCGGAAGGCGGGGGGTAGCAATGAGCAGTTCTTC
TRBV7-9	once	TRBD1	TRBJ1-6	CASSFEGQGLSPLHF	TGTGCCAGCAGCTTTGAGGGACAGGGGCTTTCACCCCTCCACTTT
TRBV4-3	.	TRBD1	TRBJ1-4	CASSLNPGQGNEKLFF	TGCGCCAGCAGCCTCAACCCCGGACAGGGGAATGAAAAACTGTTTTTT
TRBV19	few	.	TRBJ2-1	CASRAGGREGGEQFF	TGTGCCAGCCGCGCAGGGGGGCGAGAGGGTGGTGAGCAGTTCTTC
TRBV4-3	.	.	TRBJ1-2	CASSQDIRTVYGYTF	TGCGCCAGCAGCCAAGATATTCGGACAGTCTATGGCTACACCTTC
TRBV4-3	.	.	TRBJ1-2	CASSQEIASGGYTF	TGCGCCAGCAGCCAAGAAATCGCCTCCGGTGGCTACACCTTC
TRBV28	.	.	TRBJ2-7	CASSLGSSFDEQYF	TGTGCCAGCAGTTTAGGGTCTAGCTTCGACGAGCAGTACTTC
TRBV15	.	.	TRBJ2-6	CATSRDSSATGISGANVLTF	TGTGCCACCAGCAGAGATTCCTCGGCGACAGGCATCTCTGGGGCCAACGTCCTGACTTTC
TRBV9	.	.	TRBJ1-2	CASSPHPAVAYGYTF	TGTGCCAGCAGCCCACACCCAGCAGTCGCCTATGGCTACACCTTC
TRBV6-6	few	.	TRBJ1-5	CASRQGQTNQPQHF	TGTGCCAGCAGGCAGGGTCAGACTAATCAGCCCCAGCATTTT
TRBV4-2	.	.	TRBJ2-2	CASSQDAISTGELFF	TGTGCCAGCAGCCAAGATGCGATTAGCACCGGGGAGCTGTTTTTT
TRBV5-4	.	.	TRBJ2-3	CASSLGRGTDTQYF	TGTGCCAGCAGCTTGGGAAGAGGCACAGATACGCAGTATTTT
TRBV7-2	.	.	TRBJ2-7	CASSLSTGSSYEQYF	TGTGCCAGCAGCTTATCAACAGGGTCCTCCTACGAGCAGTACTTC
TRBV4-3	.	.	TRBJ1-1	CASSRNRVGNTEAFF	TGCGCCAGCAGCCGGAACAGGGTAGGGAACACTGAAGCTTTCTTT
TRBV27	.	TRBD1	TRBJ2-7	CASSLGTGVSYEQYF	TGTGCCAGCAGTCTCGGGACAGGGGTCTCCTACGAGCAGTACTTC
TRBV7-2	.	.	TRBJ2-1	CASSLLLEAGLEQFF	TGTGCCAGCAGCTTACTACTAGAGGCGGGGTTGGAGCAGTTCTTC
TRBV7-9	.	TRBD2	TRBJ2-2	CATKTGTSGAGELFF	TGTGCCACTAAGACCGGGACTAGCGGGGCCGGGGAGCTGTTTTTT
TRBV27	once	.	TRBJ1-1	CASSPFYQAGTEAFF	TGTGCCAGCAGCCCTTTTTACCAGGCTGGGACTGAAGCTTTCTTT
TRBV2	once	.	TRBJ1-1	CASLQERTEAFF	TGTGCCAGCCTGCAGGAGAGAACTGAAGCTTTCTTT
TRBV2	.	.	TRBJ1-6	CASSDRSDYPSGNSPLHF	TGTGCCAGCAGTGATCGATCGGACTACCCTAGTGGTAATTCACCCCTCCACTTT
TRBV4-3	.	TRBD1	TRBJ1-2	CASSQRQGNYGYTF	TGCGCCAGCAGCCAGAGACAGGGTAACTATGGCTACACCTTC
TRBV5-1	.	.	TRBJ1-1	CASSPRGVVMNTEAFF	TGCGCCAGCAGCCCTAGGGGGGTCGTGATGAACACTGAAGCTTTCTTT
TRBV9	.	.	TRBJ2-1	CASSAQGSSYNEQFF	TGTGCCAGCAGCGCTCAAGGGAGCTCCTACAATGAGCAGTTCTTC
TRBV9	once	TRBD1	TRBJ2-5	CASSAPDREWGETQYF	TGTGCCAGCAGCGCCCCGGACAGGGAGTGGGGGGAGACCCAGTACTTC
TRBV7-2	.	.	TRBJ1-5	CASSRPGVSGQPQHF	TGTGCCAGCAGCAGACCGGGGGTATCAGGTCAGCCCCAGCATTTT
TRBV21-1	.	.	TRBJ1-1	CASSKVGNTEAFF	TGTGCCAGCAGCAAAGTAGGAAACACTGAAGCTTTCTTT
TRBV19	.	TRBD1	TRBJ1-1	CASSDRGNTEAFF	TGTGCCAGTAGTGACAGGGGGAACACTGAAGCTTTCTTT
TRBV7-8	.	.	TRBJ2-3	CASSLAHTSDTQYF	TGTGCCAGCAGCTTAGCTCACACAAGTGATACGCAGTATTTT